This note documents a single T cell receptor beta chain sequence. The target antigen is unknown. Staining for CD45RO/CCR7/CD25/CD127/CD95/CD27 allowed sorting of CD4+ naive, central memory, regulatory and stem cell-like memory cells. The data originate from a study of beta chain features in type 1 diabetes. The germline V and J ends were trimmed by 6 bases and 6 bases, with 12 bases remaining between them. CDR3 size: 13 residues. CDR1 is SGHTA and CDR2 is FQGNSA in the germline V gene. Whole-study findings and limits: In all four CD4+ subsets, TCRB CDR3 length was significantly, moderately reduced in type 1 diabetes. More deletions and fewer insertions at VDJ junctions were seen in type 1 diabetes patients. A greater similarity of naive, central memory and Treg TCRB repertoires was seen among patients than among healthy donors.

Sequencing targeted expressed TCRB transcripts, as all isolated RNA had been reverse transcribed. Generated by immunoSEQ multiplex PCR, the TCRdb table keeps only in-frame clones and is missing some. The repertoire holds 160,000 or so clones, with 6.5% to 8.5% as singletons. This clonotype was obtained from a woman aged 18 to 35 with type 1 diabetes. Sequencing was carried out using central memory CD4+ T cells from blood. This chain joins TRBV7-2 and TRBJ1-3; D unclear. This CDR3 reads CASSFTEINTIYF. The DNA of the CDR3 is TGTGCCAGCAGTTTCACGGAGATAAACACCATATATTTT. The full variable domain, in which reference TRBV7-2 and TRBJ1-3 provide the parts outside the CDR3, is GAGVSQSPSNKVTEKGKDVELRCDPISGHTALYWYRQSLGQGLEFLIYFQGNSAPDKSGLPSDRFSAERTGGSVSTLTIQRTQQEDSAVYLCASSFTEINTIYFGEGSWLTVV.